This note documents a single TCR beta chain sequence. The data are from a study of blood T cell repertoires in COVID-19. Turning to the study itself: The United States, Italy and Spain supplied acute and convalescent COVID-19 samples. The cDNA or gDNA used as material had been derived from T cells, B-cell-depleted T cells, or PBMCs.

From germline, CDR1 is SGHDT and CDR2 YYEEEE. The CDR3 is 19 amino acids. With 4 bases removed from V and 0 bases from J, the gap between germline ends came to 23 bases. Profiled with immunoSEQ multiplex PCR; TCRdb holds only in-frame clones, not every one. The data hold under 65,000 clones, with about 80% observed a single time. The TCR was taken from a woman aged 60-70 years with acute or convalescent COVID-19. The V call is TRBV5-6, the J call TRBJ1-3, with D possibly matching TRBD1 (6 bases). The source material was peripheral blood. The CDR3 bases are TGTGCCAGCAGCCGATTTAGCTACGCGGGGGCCGACTCTGGAAACACCATATATTTT. Translating gives CASSRFSYAGADSGNTIYF.